Given below is one T cell receptor (beta chain) in context. Antigen specificity is unknown. One junction end does not reproduce the germline sequence, and a read error may be involved. The sample is drawn from a study of blood T cells in healthy people across ages. Findings of the study overall: A roughly linear age-dependent decrease characterized TCR beta diversity per million T cells.

PCR was performed a second time for roughly 7 to 12 cycles using a sample-barcoded 5' primer and a J-beta primer mix. TCRdb re-called the 5' RACE reads with MiXCR, one entry per CDR3 protein. The table has 590,000 or so distinct CDR3 sequences, about 30% seen once; the top ten hold 15% to 18%. This CDR3 contains 17 residues. Looked up from germline, CDR1 is SGHDT and CDR2 is YYEEEE. Source material: blood. This clonotype was obtained from a woman older than 75 in good health. This chain uses TRBV5-6 with TRBJ1-5, with no clear D. DNA for the CDR3: TGTGCCAGCAGCTTTTCCGGACGTCCAGGTAGCAATCGGCCCCAGCATTTT. This codes for CASSFSGRPGSNRPQHF.